The source of this TCR beta chain is a study of metastatic and nonmetastatic thyroid tumors. Thyroid surgery was preceded by no treatment in any patient. Using MiXCR, TCRdb re-called clones from the PCR reads. This sample has approximately 19,000 clones, with 37% found just once. CDR1 is MGHRA, CDR2 YSYEKL, per germline. The CDR3 contains 14 residues. V was shortened by 1 base and J by 7 bases, with 11 bases between the two germline ends. Source material: tumor tissue. The sequence was collected from a female donor with papillary thyroid cancer or a benign thyroid nodule (not recorded which). Some clones in this sample may be carry-over from other donors' samples. This sequence joins TRBV4-1 and TRBJ2-1, with D possibly TRBD2 on 5 matching bases. The CDR3 spells CASSQVSLANEQFF. CDR3 sequence (DNA): TGCGCCAGCAGCCAAGTGTCGCTAGCAAATGAGCAGTTCTTC.